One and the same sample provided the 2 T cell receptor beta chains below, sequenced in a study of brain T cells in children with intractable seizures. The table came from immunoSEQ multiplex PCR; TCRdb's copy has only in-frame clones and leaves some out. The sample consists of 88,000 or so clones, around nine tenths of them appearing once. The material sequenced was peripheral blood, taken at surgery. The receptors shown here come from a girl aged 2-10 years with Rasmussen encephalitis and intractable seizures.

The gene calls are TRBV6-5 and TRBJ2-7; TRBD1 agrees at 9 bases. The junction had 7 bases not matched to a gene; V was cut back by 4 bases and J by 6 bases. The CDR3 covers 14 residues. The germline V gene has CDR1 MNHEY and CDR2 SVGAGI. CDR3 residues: CASSSLTGGAEQYF. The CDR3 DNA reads TGTGCCAGCAGTTCCCTGACAGGGGGGGCCGAGCAGTACTTC.

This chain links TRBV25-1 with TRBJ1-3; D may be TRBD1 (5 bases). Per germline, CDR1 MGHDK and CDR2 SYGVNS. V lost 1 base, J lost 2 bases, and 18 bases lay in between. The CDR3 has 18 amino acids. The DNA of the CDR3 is TGTGCCAGCAGTGAATTTTTTACAACCGGGGCTACTGGAAACACCATATATTTT. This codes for CASSEFFTTGATGNTIYF.